Given below is one TCR beta chain in context. Profiled with immunoSEQ multiplex PCR; TCRdb holds only in-frame clones, not every one. The data contain just over 70,000 clones, roughly 90% of them seen just once; the ten biggest clones take up 21%. These data originate in a study of T cells in localized non-small cell lung cancer. Germline CDR1 is MDHEN and CDR2 is SYDVKM. The germline V and J ends were trimmed by 2 bases and 1 base, with 14 bases remaining between them. This CDR3 spans 16 amino acids. Sequencing was performed on peripheral blood, taken before any cancer treatment. The clonotype originates from a male donor older than 55 with stage III squamous cell lung carcinoma. The V call is TRBV28, the J call TRBJ1-2; no reliable D call. The CDR3 loop is CASSLIWVIGNYGYTF. Written as DNA, the CDR3 is TGTGCCAGCAGTTTAATTTGGGTCATAGGTAACTATGGCTACACCTTC.